The sequence of this T cell receptor (beta chain) was determined in a study of cytomegalovirus exposure and HLA in healthy donors. Study observations and caveats: Per a later analysis, HLA-associated TCR beta chains showed more clonal expansion than other, equally common TCR beta chains. Association with HLA alleles at 0.05 false discovery rate was found for 16,951 TCR beta sequences in a later analysis. In most subjects, TCR beta sequences reportedly gave accurate predictions of HLA-A and HLA-B alleles.

This CDR3 contains 14 residues. Between the trimmed V and J ends, which lost 4 bases and 4 bases, there was a span of 11 bases. Germline CDR1 MNHEY, CDR2 SVGAGI. A word on this clone: No antigen is known for it.

It was with 60 Vbeta and 13 Jbeta primers that the PCR ran. TCRdb keeps only in-frame clones here, not all; method: immunoSEQ multiplex PCR. This sample carries 90,000 to 130,000 clones, around 79% of them seen once, and the ten largest clones take under 1.5%. This chain connects TRBV6-5 to TRBJ2-1; possible D gene TRBD2, 5 bases. The receptor's source is a woman between 25 and 40 years old in good health and CMV-seronegative. The sequencing sample was made of PBMCs. CDR3 protein: CASSWEGRYNEQFF. The CDR3, as DNA: TGTGCCAGCAGTTGGGAAGGGAGATACAATGAGCAGTTCTTC.